This note documents a single TCR beta chain sequence. The germline CDR1 and CDR2 sequences are MNHEY and SVGAGI. V was clipped by 0 bases and J by 2 bases, with 11 bases between them. CDR3 length: 16 residues. The data belong to a study of blood T cells in healthy people across ages. It was with a sample-barcoded 5' primer and a J-beta primer mix that a second PCR of roughly 6 to 11 cycles was run. MiXCR, run by TCRdb on the 5' RACE reads, gives a single entry per CDR3 protein. The sample lists about 640,000 distinct CDR3 sequences, 45% to 65% seen once, with 30% to 40% in the top ten. The sequence derives from a man aged 55-75 years in good health. This sequence joins TRBV6-5 and TRBJ2-1, with D possibly matching TRBD1 (6 bases). Sequences were obtained from blood. DNA of the CDR3: TGTGCCAGCAGTTACTCTCCCCAGGGGCCCTACAATGAGCAGTTCTTC. This sequence encodes CASSYSPQGPYNEQFF.